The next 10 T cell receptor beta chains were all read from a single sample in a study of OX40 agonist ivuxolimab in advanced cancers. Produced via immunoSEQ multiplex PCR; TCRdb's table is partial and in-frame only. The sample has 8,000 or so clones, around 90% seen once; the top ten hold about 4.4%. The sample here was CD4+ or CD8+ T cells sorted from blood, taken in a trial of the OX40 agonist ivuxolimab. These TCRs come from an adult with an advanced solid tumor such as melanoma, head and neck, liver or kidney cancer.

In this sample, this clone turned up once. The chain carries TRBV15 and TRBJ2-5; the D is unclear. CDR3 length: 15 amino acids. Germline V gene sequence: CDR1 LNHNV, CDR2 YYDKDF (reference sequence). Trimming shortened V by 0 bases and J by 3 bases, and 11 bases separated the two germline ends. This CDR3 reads CATSRDGLMEETQYF. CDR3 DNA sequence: TGTGCCACCAGCAGAGATGGTTTGATGGAAGAGACCCAGTACTTC.

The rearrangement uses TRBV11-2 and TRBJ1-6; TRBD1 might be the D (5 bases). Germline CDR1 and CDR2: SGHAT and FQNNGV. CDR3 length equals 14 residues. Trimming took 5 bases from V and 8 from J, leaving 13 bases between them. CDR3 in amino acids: CASSITGTDSPLHF. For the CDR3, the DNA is TGTGCCAGCAGCATTACCGGGACGGATTCACCCCTCCACTTT.

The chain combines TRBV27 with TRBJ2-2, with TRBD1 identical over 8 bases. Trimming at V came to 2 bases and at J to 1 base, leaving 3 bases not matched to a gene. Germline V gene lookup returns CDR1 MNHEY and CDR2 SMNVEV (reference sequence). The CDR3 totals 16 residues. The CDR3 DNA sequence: TGTGCCAGCAGTTTAAGGGGACAGGAGAACACCGGGGAGCTGTTTTTT. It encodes CASSLRGQENTGELFF.

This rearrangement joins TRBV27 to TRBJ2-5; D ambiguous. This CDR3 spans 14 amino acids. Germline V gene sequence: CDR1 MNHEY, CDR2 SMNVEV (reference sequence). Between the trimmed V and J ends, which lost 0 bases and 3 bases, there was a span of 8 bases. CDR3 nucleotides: TGTGCCAGCAGTTTATCATGGGCAGAAGAGACCCAGTACTTC. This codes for CASSLSWAEETQYF.

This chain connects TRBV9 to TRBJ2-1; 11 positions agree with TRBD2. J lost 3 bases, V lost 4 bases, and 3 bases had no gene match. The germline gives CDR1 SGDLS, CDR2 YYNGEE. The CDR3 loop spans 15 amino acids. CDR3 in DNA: TGTGCCAGCAGCTTAGCGGGAGGGTACTACAATGAGCAGTTCTTC. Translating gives CASSLAGGYYNEQFF.

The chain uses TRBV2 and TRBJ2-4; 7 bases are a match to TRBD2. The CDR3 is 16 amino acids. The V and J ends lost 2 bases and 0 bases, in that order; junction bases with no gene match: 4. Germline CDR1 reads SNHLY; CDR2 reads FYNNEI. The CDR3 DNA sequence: TGTGCCAGCAGTGAACTAACGGGAGGAGCCAAAAACATTCAGTACTTC. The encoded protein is CASSELTGGAKNIQYF.

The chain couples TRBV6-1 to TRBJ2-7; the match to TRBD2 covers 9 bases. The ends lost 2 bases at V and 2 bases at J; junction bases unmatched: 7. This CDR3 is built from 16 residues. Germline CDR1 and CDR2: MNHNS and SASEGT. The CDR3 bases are TGTGCCAGCAGTGAACTATTGGTAGCGGGAGCCTACGAGCAGTACGTC. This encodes CASSELLVAGAYEQYV.

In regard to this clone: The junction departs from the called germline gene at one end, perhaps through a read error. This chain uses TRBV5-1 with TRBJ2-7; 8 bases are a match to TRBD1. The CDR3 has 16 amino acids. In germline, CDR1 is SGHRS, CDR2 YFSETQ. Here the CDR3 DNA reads TGCGCCAGCAGCTTGGGAATTAACTTCGGCAGCGACAGGGGTTTTTTC. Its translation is CASSLGINFGSDRGFF. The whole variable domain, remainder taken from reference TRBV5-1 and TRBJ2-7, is KAGVTQTPRYLIKTRGQQVTLSCSPISGHRSVSWYQQTPGQGLQFLFEYFSETQRNKGNFPGRFSGRQFSNSRSEMNVSTLELGDSALYLCASSLGINFGSDRGFFGPGTRLTVT.

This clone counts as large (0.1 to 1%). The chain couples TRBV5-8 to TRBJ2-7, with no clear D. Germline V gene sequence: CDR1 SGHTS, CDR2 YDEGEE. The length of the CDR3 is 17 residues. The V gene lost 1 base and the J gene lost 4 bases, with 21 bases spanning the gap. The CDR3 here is CASSLSVFAEHLYEQYV. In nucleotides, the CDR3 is TGTGCCAGCAGCTTGAGCGTTTTCGCGGAGCACTTGTACGAGCAGTACGTC.

CDR3 sequence: CASSLWTGGLDTEAFF. For the CDR3, the DNA is TGTGCCAGCAGCTTATGGACAGGGGGCCTCGACACTGAAGCTTTCTTT. The V call is TRBV7-9, the J call TRBJ1-1; TRBD1 matches 11 bases. The length of the CDR3 is 16 residues. Trimming cost V 2 bases and J 3 bases; bases outside gene matches: 5. Germline loops: CDR1 SEHNR, CDR2 FQNEAQ (reference sequence).